Listed here are 4 T cell receptor beta chains from one sample, sequenced in a study of T-cell reconstitution after alpha-beta-depleted transplantation in children. Preparation of the TCRbeta library involved a method that used unique molecular identifiers. TCRdb called the PCR reads again in MiXCR, with one record for every CDR3 protein. The data contain some 840,000 distinct CDR3 sequences, 16% of them singletons. This specimen consisted of PBMCs, mostly from graft donor cells, obtained 360 days after TCRalphabeta/CD19-depleted stem cell transplant. Receptors were obtained from a male patient aged 10 to 17 who had a stem cell transplant for acute lymphoblastic leukemia, so the T cells may come from the graft donor.

There are a few counts of this clonotype. The V gene is TRBV4-1, the J gene TRBJ2-7; D possibly corresponds to TRBD2 (6 bases). The CDR3 spans 17 residues. Germline V lookup: CDR1 MGHRA, CDR2 YSYEKL. Trimming took off 0 bases at V and 3 bases at J, with 18 bases between the two ends. The CDR3 loop reads CASSQDRSGGWDYEQYF. The CDR3, as DNA: TGCGCCAGCAGCCAAGATCGGTCCGGAGGGTGGGACTACGAGCAGTACTTC.

This clonotype appeared a few times. V gene TRBV7-2 combines with J gene TRBJ2-6, with 9 bases aligning to TRBD2. From germline, CDR1 is SGHTA and CDR2 FQGNSA. The CDR3 length is 17 residues. Trimming cost V 3 bases and J 4 bases; bases outside gene matches: 7. The CDR3 loop is CASSLAGGPSGANVLTF. The CDR3 coding sequence is TGTGCCAGCAGCTTGGCGGGAGGGCCTTCCGGGGCCAACGTCCTGACTTTC.

This clonotype was counted a few times. The V and J genes are TRBV6-2 or TRBV6-3 and TRBJ2-1; the D is unclear. The CDR3 spans 14 residues. Trimming removed 6 bases at V and 3 bases at J, with 12 bases between. Germline-derived CDR1 and CDR2 are MNHEY and SVGEGT. CDR3 amino acids: CASSPGLHYNEQFF. The CDR3 DNA reads TGTGCCAGCAGCCCCGGGCTCCACTACAATGAGCAGTTCTTC.

This clonotype came up a few times. The chain is built from TRBV9 and TRBJ2-1; 8 bases agree with TRBD2. V shed 0 bases and J 8 bases; nucleotides not matched to a gene: 7. Germline V lookup: CDR1 SGDLS, CDR2 YYNGEE. This CDR3 comprises 15 residues. CDR3 in amino acids: CASSVDPGLDHEQFF. The CDR3 coding sequence is TGTGCCAGCAGCGTAGATCCGGGACTAGATCATGAGCAGTTCTTC.